Listed here are 29 T cell receptor beta chains from one sample, sequenced in a study of cytomegalovirus exposure and HLA in healthy donors. Sequenced by immunoSEQ multiplex PCR; TCRdb stores in-frame clones only, minus some. The sample has 130,000 to 150,000 clones, roughly 81% seen once. The sequenced sample consisted of PBMCs. The receptors stem from a woman aged 25-40 years in good health and CMV-seronegative.

The chain is built from TRBV27 and TRBJ2-1, with 7 positions matching TRBD2. CDR3 length: 16 residues. Losses at the gene ends were 2 bases for V and 4 bases for J; bases not matched to a gene: 8. Germline V gives CDR1 MNHEY, CDR2 SMNVEV (reference sequence). The CDR3 nucleotides read TGTGCCAGCAGTTTACCGCCCCCGGGGGGATACAATGAGCAGTTCTTC. Amino acid sequence: CASSLPPPGGYNEQFF.

CDR3: CASSSTNSQNTEAFF. The CDR3 bases are TGCGCCAGCAGTTCCACGAACAGCCAGAACACTGAAGCTTTCTTT. This chain connects TRBV5-1 to TRBJ1-1; D not resolved. This CDR3 is 15 amino acids long. The V gene lost 5 bases and the J gene lost 1 base, with 15 bases spanning the gap. The germline V gene encodes CDR1 SGHRS and CDR2 YFSETQ.

J is TRBJ1-1 and V is TRBV27; D may be TRBD1 (6 bases). The CDR3 runs to 14 residues. Germline CDR1 reads MNHEY; CDR2 reads SMNVEV (reference sequence). Trimming stripped 5 bases from V and 3 bases from J, with 13 bases between. The CDR3 spells CASSPGHAYTEAFF. As DNA, the CDR3 is TGTGCCAGCAGTCCGGGACACGCGTACACTGAAGCTTTCTTT.

In its sample, this clone was seen once. The chain recombines TRBV6-1 with TRBJ2-1, with 11 bases lining up with TRBD2. V lost 2 bases and J lost 7; bases outside the gene matches: 10. CDR1 MNHNS and CDR2 SASEGT come from the germline V gene. The CDR3 contains 17 residues. CDR3 protein: CASSEMGASGGWNEQFF. The CDR3 DNA sequence: TGTGCCAGCAGTGAAATGGGAGCTAGCGGGGGGTGGAATGAGCAGTTCTTC.

This chain joins TRBV5-6 and TRBJ2-7; D possibly corresponds to TRBD1 (5 bases). Germline V lookup: CDR1 SGHDT, CDR2 YYEEEE. Trimming pared 4 bases from V and 1 base from J, leaving 15 bases between. This CDR3 is 15 amino acids long. The CDR3 is CASSPPVGLSYEQYF. The CDR3 DNA sequence: TGTGCCAGCAGCCCACCCGTGGGGCTTTCCTACGAGCAGTACTTC.

The V call is TRBV7-9, the J call TRBJ2-1, with 11 nucleotides matching TRBD2. V shed 3 bases and J 5 bases; nucleotides not matched to a gene: 3. The germline gives CDR1 SEHNR, CDR2 FQNEAQ (reference sequence). This CDR3 has 15 amino acids. The CDR3 DNA reads TGTGCCAGCAGCTTGGGACTAGCGGACAACAATGAGCAGTTCTTC. Protein sequence: CASSLGLADNNEQFF. Full variable domain (outside the CDR3, taken from reference TRBV7-9 and TRBJ2-1): DTGVSQNPRHKITKRGQNVTFRCDPISEHNRLYWYRQTLGQGPEFLTYFQNEAQLEKSRLLSDRFSAERPKGSFSTLEIQRTEQGDSAMYLCASSLGLADNNEQFFGPGTRLTVL.

This clone came up once. The CDR3: CSVDGGLTEAFF. In nucleotides, the CDR3 is TGCAGCGTTGACGGGGGGCTGACTGAAGCTTTCTTT. The chain has TRBV29-1 and TRBJ1-1; D is perhaps TRBD1 (6 bases). V was clipped by 3 bases and J by 5 bases, with 10 bases between them. The CDR3 is 12 amino acids. Germline V gene sequence: CDR1 SQVTM, CDR2 ANQGSEA.

The genes are TRBV19 and TRBJ2-2; D unclear. The V gene's germline CDR1 is LNHDA and CDR2 SQIVND (reference sequence). V shed 8 bases and J shed 1 base, with 11 bases lying between them. This CDR3 region has 14 residues. The CDR3 coding sequence is TGTGCCAGTGGAACACCGGGGAACACCGGGGAGCTGTTTTTT. Amino acids: CASGTPGNTGELFF.

CDR3 sequence: CASSLGLAGGRSYNEQFF. As DNA, the CDR3 is TGTGCCAGCAGCTTAGGACTAGCGGGGGGGAGGTCCTACAATGAGCAGTTCTTC. V and J are TRBV5-6 and TRBJ2-1; 15 bases fit TRBD2. Germline trimming cut 2 bases from V and 1 base from J; bases unmatched to any gene: 4. Germline V lookup: CDR1 SGHDT, CDR2 YYEEEE. The length of the CDR3 is 18 residues.

This chain connects TRBV10-1 to TRBJ1-4; TRBD1 matches 7 bases. The CDR3 has 15 amino acids. The germline gives CDR1 WNHNN, CDR2 SYGVQD (reference sequence). J was trimmed by 8 bases and V by 0 bases; bases with no gene match: 6. As DNA, the CDR3 is TGCGCCAGCAGTGAGTCGACAGGGAAAGGGGAAAAACTGTTTTTT. Its protein is CASSESTGKGEKLFF.

This clone occurred a few times. The genes are TRBV10-1 and TRBJ1-2; D not resolved. CDR3 length equals 13 residues. Germline CDR1 reads WNHNN; CDR2 reads SYGVQD (reference sequence). The germline V and J ends were trimmed by 4 bases and 4 bases, with 10 bases remaining between them. The CDR3: CASSGELGYGYTF. DNA for the CDR3: TGCGCCAGCAGTGGGGAGCTCGGCTATGGCTACACCTTC.

The V gene is TRBV27, the J gene TRBJ2-6, with 8 nucleotides matching TRBD1. CDR3 size: 18 residues. V dropped 5 bases and J dropped 4; count of bases not matched to a gene: 13. Germline CDR1 reads MNHEY; CDR2 reads SMNVEV (reference sequence). The CDR3 sequence: CASSPAGTGVSGANVLTF. The CDR3 DNA reads as TGTGCCAGCAGTCCCGCCGGGACAGGCGTTTCCGGGGCCAACGTCCTGACTTTC.

The chain joins TRBV7-3 to TRBJ2-1; tentative D call: TRBD1 (7 bases). The V gene's germline CDR1 is SGHTA and CDR2 FQGTGA. V was clipped by 5 bases and J by 6 bases, with 14 bases between them. The CDR3 extends over 14 amino acids. DNA of the CDR3: TGTGCCAGCAGCCCCTCGGAGGGGGCCAATGAGCAGTTCTTC. This gives the protein CASSPSEGANEQFF. Together with reference TRBV7-3 and TRBJ2-1, the CDR3 gives the full variable domain: GAGVSQTPSNKVTEKGKYVELRCDPISGHTALYWYRQSLGQGPEFLIYFQGTGAADDSGLPNDRFFAVRPEGSVSTLKIQRTERGDSAVYLCASSPSEGANEQFFGPGTRLTVL.

The chain carries TRBV5-1 and TRBJ2-7, with 7 positions matching TRBD1. Germline loops: CDR1 SGHRS, CDR2 YFSETQ. The CDR3 is 14 residues long. With V trimmed by 0 bases and J by 1 base, 1 base remained unmatched. The CDR3 coding sequence is TGCGCCAGCAGCTTGGACAGGGGATCCTACGAGCAGTACTTC. The encoded protein is CASSLDRGSYEQYF. Together with reference TRBV5-1 and TRBJ2-7, the CDR3 gives the full variable domain: KAGVTQTPRYLIKTRGQQVTLSCSPISGHRSVSWYQQTPGQGLQFLFEYFSETQRNKGNFPGRFSGRQFSNSRSEMNVSTLELGDSALYLCASSLDRGSYEQYFGPGTRLTVT.

The chain couples TRBV10-3 to TRBJ2-3, with 7 bases fitting TRBD1. The CDR3 sequence is 16 residues long. Germline CDR1 reads ENHRY; CDR2 reads SYGVKD. With V trimmed by 5 bases and J by 1 base, 9 bases remained unmatched. In DNA form, the CDR3 reads TGTGCCATCAGTCAACAGGGGAGTGGAGGCACAGATACGCAGTATTTT. Its protein product is CAISQQGSGGTDTQYF.

The table lists this clone with a count of one. The V and J genes are TRBV2 and TRBJ1-4; D may be TRBD1 (6 bases). Trimming stripped 5 bases from V and 5 bases from J, with 12 bases between. This CDR3 has 14 amino acids. From germline, CDR1 is SNHLY and CDR2 FYNNEI. This CDR3 is CASSTEQGNEKLFF. The CDR3 nucleotides read TGTGCCAGCAGTACCGAACAGGGAAATGAAAAACTGTTTTTT.

The rearrangement links TRBV4-3 to TRBJ2-7; D is possibly TRBD2 (5 bases). V was shortened by 0 bases and J by 7 bases, with 19 bases between the two germline ends. The germline V gene has CDR1 LGHNA and CDR2 YSLEER. The CDR3 has 16 residues. The chain's CDR3 is CASSQDLYEGSGEQYF. CDR3 DNA sequence: TGCGCCAGCAGCCAAGATTTGTACGAGGGTTCAGGAGAGCAGTACTTC.

The chain links TRBV5-1 to TRBJ2-5; a weak D match, TRBD1 (5 bases). Trimming removed 0 bases from V and 2 bases from J, with 11 bases in between. CDR1 and CDR2 (germline): SGHRS, YFSETQ. This CDR3 contains 15 residues. This chain's CDR3 is CASSLGSTVQETQYF. CDR3 in DNA: TGCGCCAGCAGCTTGGGTTCGACAGTACAAGAGACCCAGTACTTC.

The chain is built from TRBV28 and TRBJ1-4, with 7 bases that match TRBD1. Germline assignment: CDR1 MDHEN and CDR2 SYDVKM. The CDR3 is made up of 15 amino acids. Germline trimming cut 6 bases from V and 8 bases from J; bases unmatched to any gene: 12. CDR3 sequence reads: CASSLLETGNEKLFF. In DNA form, the CDR3 reads TGTGCCAGCAGCCTCCTAGAGACAGGGAACGAAAAACTGTTTTTT.

This clone was found a few times. This rearrangement joins TRBV6-5 to TRBJ2-7; 9 positions match TRBD2. The CDR3 covers 15 residues. The V gene end was trimmed by 3 bases and the J gene end by 4 bases; junction bases not matched to a gene: 7. From germline, CDR1 is MNHEY and CDR2 SVGAGI. CDR3: CASSYRGGGAYEQYF. CDR3 nucleotides: TGTGCCAGCAGTTATAGGGGCGGGGGGGCTTACGAGCAGTACTTC.

The chain is built from TRBV10-3 and TRBJ2-3, with TRBD2 matching 10 bases. CDR1 and CDR2 (germline): ENHRY, SYGVKD. This CDR3 spans 14 amino acids. With 11 bases clipped from V and 2 bases from J, the junction kept 7 bases outside the gene matches. CDR3 in amino acids: CAATSGVITDTQYF. The CDR3, as DNA: TGTGCCGCTACTAGCGGGGTCATCACAGATACGCAGTATTTT.

The chain joins TRBV2 to TRBJ2-1, with D possibly matching TRBD2 (6 bases). Germline CDR1 is SNHLY and CDR2 is FYNNEI. Between the trimmed V and J ends, which lost 2 bases and 2 bases, there was a span of 10 bases. This CDR3 is built from 15 residues. CDR3 sequence (DNA): TGTGCCAGCAGTGAAACGGGGGAACCCTACAATGAGCAGTTCTTC. It encodes CASSETGEPYNEQFF.

V and J are TRBV6-5 and TRBJ2-7; D perhaps matches TRBD1 (5 bases). This CDR3 contains 14 residues. Germline V gene data show CDR1 as MNHEY and CDR2 as SVGAGI. V gave up 6 bases and J gave up 3 bases, with 15 bases separating them. The CDR3 sequence: CASRSMGRSYEQYF. CDR3 DNA sequence: TGTGCCAGCAGGAGTATGGGGCGGAGCTACGAGCAGTACTTC.

The rearrangement links TRBV18 to TRBJ2-3; D gene ambiguous. The length of the CDR3 is 12 residues. Trimming stripped 2 bases from V and 5 bases from J, with 5 bases between. Germline lookup yields CDR1 KGHSH and CDR2 LQKENI. As DNA, the CDR3 is TGTGCCAGCTCACCAAACGGAGATACGCAGTATTTT. It yields the protein CASSPNGDTQYF.

The table lists this clone with a few counts. The chain carries TRBV6-5 and TRBJ1-1; D gene ambiguous. Germline-derived CDR1 and CDR2 are MNHEY and SVGAGI. There are 12 residues in the CDR3. Trimming shortened V by 2 bases and J by 1 base, and 2 bases separated the two germline ends. This chain's CDR3 is CASSYQNTEAFF. The CDR3 nucleotides are TGTGCCAGCAGTTACCAGAACACTGAAGCTTTCTTT.

J is TRBJ2-7 and V is TRBV6-1; 8 nucleotides match TRBD2. The V gene's germline CDR1 is MNHNS and CDR2 SASEGT. V lost 4 bases, J lost 0 bases, and 5 bases stayed unmatched. This CDR3 contains 15 residues. The CDR3 spells CASSGKRGPSYEQYF. In DNA form, the CDR3 reads TGTGCCAGCAGTGGCAAGCGGGGGCCCTCCTACGAGCAGTACTTC.

The V and J genes are TRBV4-1 and TRBJ2-1, with 12 bases aligning to TRBD1. The CDR3 contains 17 residues. Trimming removed 2 bases from V and 7 bases from J; junction bases left unmatched: 9. The germline V gene has CDR1 MGHRA and CDR2 YSYEKL. For the CDR3, the DNA is TGCGCCAGCAGCCAACAGACTCCGGGACAGGGGGCGAATGAGCAGTTCTTC. It translates to CASSQQTPGQGANEQFF.

The chain combines TRBV7-3 with TRBJ1-1; D gene ambiguous. Trimming took 0 bases from V and 1 from J, leaving 12 bases between them. CDR3 length: 16 amino acids. Germline CDR1 and CDR2: SGHTA and FQGTGA. CDR3 sequence (DNA): TGTGCCAGCAGCTTAACCCCTAGAGGTTCGAACACTGAAGCTTTCTTT. It is translated as CASSLTPRGSNTEAFF. The whole variable domain, remainder taken from reference TRBV7-3 and TRBJ1-1, is GAGVSQTPSNKVTEKGKYVELRCDPISGHTALYWYRQSLGQGPEFLIYFQGTGAADDSGLPNDRFFAVRPEGSVSTLKIQRTERGDSAVYLCASSLTPRGSNTEAFFGQGTRLTVV.

The chain is built from TRBV7-3 and TRBJ2-5; the match to TRBD2 covers 10 bases. The CDR3 is 15 residues long. CDR1 and CDR2 from the germline V gene are SGHTA and FQGTGA. V shed 3 bases and J 4 bases; nucleotides not matched to a gene: 5. The CDR3 loop reads CASSLVAGGLETQYF. The CDR3 nucleotides are TGTGCCAGCAGCTTGGTAGCGGGGGGTTTAGAGACCCAGTACTTC.